The 17 T cell receptor beta chains listed next were all sequenced from one sample in a study of T cell changes during pregnancy in multiple sclerosis. Produced via immunoSEQ multiplex PCR; TCRdb's table is partial and in-frame only. The sample contains roughly 90,000 clones, more than 85% of which appear only once. The sample in question was peripheral blood, obtained in the first trimester of pregnancy. The receptors come from a female donor in good health, enrolled as a control in a pregnancy study.

This rearrangement joins TRBV7-8 to TRBJ2-7; 8 bases are a match to TRBD2. Germline loops: CDR1 SGHVS, CDR2 FQNEAQ. The CDR3 is made up of 16 amino acids. V lost 1 base, J lost 4 bases, and 9 bases stayed unmatched. The CDR3 sequence: CASSLVGLVTSYEQYF. As DNA, the CDR3 is TGTGCCAGCAGCTTAGTGGGACTAGTGACATCTTACGAGCAGTACTTC.

This clone was seen just once. This chain connects TRBV4-2 to TRBJ2-1, with 10 bases identical to TRBD2. This CDR3 comprises 16 residues. Germline CDR1 is LGHNA and CDR2 is YNFKEQ. The junction had 0 bases not matched to a gene; V was cut back by 0 bases and J by 1 base. CDR3 in DNA: TGTGCCAGCAGCCAAGAAGCGGGGGGGTCCTACAATGAGCAGTTCTTC. This translates into CASSQEAGGSYNEQFF.

The chain uses TRBV5-1 and TRBJ2-1; tentative D call: TRBD1 (6 bases). CDR3 length equals 14 residues. V was clipped by 2 bases and J by 3 bases, with 9 bases between them. Germline CDR1 SGHRS, CDR2 YFSETQ. CDR3 DNA sequence: TGCGCCAGCAGCTTAGGGACAAGCTACAATGAGCAGTTCTTC. This translates into CASSLGTSYNEQFF.

The V and J genes are TRBV6-5 and TRBJ1-2; no reliable D call. V dropped 2 bases and J dropped 4 bases, with 8 bases sitting between them. Germline V lookup: CDR1 MNHEY, CDR2 SVGAGI. The CDR3 spans 13 residues. CDR3 in amino acids: CASSYDTFYGYTF. For the CDR3, the DNA is TGTGCCAGCAGTTACGACACCTTCTATGGCTACACCTTC.

The chain uses TRBV5-1 and TRBJ2-3; tentatively, D is TRBD2 (6 bases). The CDR3 contains 15 residues. V dropped 2 bases and J dropped 2 bases, with 12 bases sitting between them. The germline gives CDR1 SGHRS, CDR2 YFSETQ. The CDR3 DNA follows: TGCGCCAGCAGCTTAGGGGAGGTCCCCACAGATACGCAGTATTTT. It encodes CASSLGEVPTDTQYF.

This clone has a single count. This chain connects TRBV7-2 to TRBJ1-2; TRBD1 aligns across 10 bases. Germline trimming cut 6 bases from V and 0 bases from J; bases unmatched to any gene: 4. This CDR3 has 15 amino acids. The V gene's germline CDR1 is SGHTA and CDR2 FQGNSA. CDR3 DNA sequence: TGTGCCAGCAGGGGGACAGGGGTTCCTAACTATGGCTACACCTTC. It translates to CASRGTGVPNYGYTF.

The rearrangement links TRBV5-1 to TRBJ2-3, with TRBD2 identical over 12 bases. After removal of 2 bases from V and 2 bases from J, the junction contained 3 bases not matched to a gene. This CDR3 has 16 amino acids. Germline V gene sequence: CDR1 SGHRS, CDR2 YFSETQ. CDR3 amino acids: CASSFRLAGDTDTQYF. Written as DNA, the CDR3 is TGCGCCAGCAGCTTCCGACTAGCGGGGGACACAGATACGCAGTATTTT.

The chain couples TRBV27 to TRBJ1-5; TRBD1 matches at 7 bases. J gave up 4 bases and V 5 bases, and 2 bases lay outside the gene matches. CDR1 and CDR2 from the germline V gene are MNHEY and SMNVEV (reference sequence). This CDR3 has 13 amino acids. This CDR3 is CASSARGNQPQHF. The CDR3 bases are TGTGCCAGCAGTGCCAGGGGGAATCAGCCCCAGCATTTT.

The gene calls are TRBV4-2 and TRBJ2-6, with D possibly being TRBD1 (6 bases). Germline V CDR1 and CDR2: LGHNA, YNFKEQ. Trimming shortened V by 0 bases and J by 1 base, and 7 bases separated the two germline ends. The CDR3 contains 16 residues. The CDR3 reads CASSQEQGSGANVLTF. DNA of the CDR3: TGTGCCAGCAGCCAAGAACAGGGATCTGGGGCCAACGTCCTGACTTTC.

The V call is TRBV9, the J call TRBJ2-7; no clear D. The CDR3 is 10 amino acids. Germline CDR1 reads SGDLS; CDR2 reads YYNGEE. V was shortened by 4 bases and J by 6 bases, with 5 bases between the two germline ends. CDR3 coding DNA: TGTGCCAGCAGCCCGGGCGAGCAGTACTTC. The encoded protein is CASSPGEQYF.

V is TRBV28 and J is TRBJ1-2, with 9 bases matching TRBD1. This CDR3 region has 13 residues. V shed 6 bases, J shed 7 bases, and the junction held 6 bases outside the gene matches. Germline CDR1 reads MDHEN; CDR2 reads SYDVKM. The CDR3 sequence: CASREQGAPGYTF. The CDR3 bases are TGTGCCAGCAGAGAACAGGGGGCGCCTGGCTACACCTTC.

This sequence joins TRBV28 and TRBJ1-6; D remains unclear. Trimming pared 6 bases from V and 7 bases from J, leaving 16 bases between. CDR3 length: 15 residues. Germline assignment: CDR1 MDHEN and CDR2 SYDVKM. The CDR3: CASSQRILENSPLHF. CDR3 bases: TGTGCCAGCAGCCAGAGGATTCTGGAGAATTCACCCCTCCACTTT.

The rearrangement joins TRBV7-9 to TRBJ2-1; 8 bases are a match to TRBD2. There are 15 residues in the CDR3. After removal of 2 bases from V and 2 bases from J, the junction contained 2 bases not matched to a gene. CDR1 is SEHNR and CDR2 is FQNEAQ in the germline V gene (reference sequence). CDR3 sequence (DNA): TGTGCCAGCAGCTTAAGCGGGGGAGCCTACAATGAGCAGTTCTTC. Encoded protein: CASSLSGGAYNEQFF.

The chain uses TRBV18 and TRBJ2-7; D not resolved. Germline CDR1 reads KGHSH; CDR2 reads LQKENI. CDR3 length: 13 residues. The V gene lost 4 bases and the J gene lost 7 bases, with 14 bases spanning the gap. CDR3 DNA sequence: TGTGCCAGCTCACTCGCGGCCAATGATGAGCAGTACTTC. Translated, it gives CASSLAANDEQYF.

The chain employs TRBV5-1 and TRBJ1-1; the match to TRBD1 covers 10 bases. J lost 6 bases, V lost 4 bases, and 9 bases had no gene match. Per the germline V gene, CDR1 is SGHRS and CDR2 is YFSETQ. This CDR3 is 15 amino acids long. As DNA, the CDR3 is TGCGCCAGCAGCCGGCTGACAGGGGGCGGGGCTGAAGCTTTCTTT. This encodes CASSRLTGGGAEAFF.

The rearrangement joins TRBV10-3 to TRBJ2-7, with a possible D match to TRBD2 (5 bases). CDR1 and CDR2 (germline): ENHRY, SYGVKD. Trimming stripped 10 bases from V and 5 bases from J, with 15 bases between. The CDR3 spans 12 residues. CDR3 sequence reads: CATAGGGHEQYF. The CDR3 DNA sequence: TGTGCCACCGCTGGAGGAGGCCACGAGCAGTACTTC.

The CDR3: CASSLYLSGVSTDTQYF. The CDR3 coding sequence is TGTGCCAGCAGCTTGTATCTGAGCGGGGTTAGCACAGATACGCAGTATTTT. The genes are TRBV5-4 and TRBJ2-3; 7 bases line up with TRBD2. J was trimmed by 0 bases and V by 1 base; bases with no gene match: 8. The V gene's germline CDR1 is SGHNT and CDR2 YYREEE (reference sequence). This CDR3 region has 17 residues.